This record covers a single T cell receptor beta chain. Its target is not known. The data derive from a study of T cell responses to AZD1222 COVID-19 vaccine. The CDR3 runs to 15 residues. Germline CDR1 is MNHEY and CDR2 is SVGAGI. With 6 bases removed from V and 4 bases from J, the gap between germline ends came to 18 bases. Study-level results: As reported, nearly half of all spike-specific TCRs target variant regions that are unmutated.

Data came from immunoSEQ multiplex PCR; TCRdb stores just in-frame clones and leaves some out. The sample includes over 100,000 clones, 75% to 90% seen only once; the top ten take roughly 6.3%. This specimen consisted of peripheral blood, obtained on day 0 of AZD1222 vaccination. This TCR was sampled from an adult in good health. The chain uses TRBV6-5 and TRBJ1-1; TRBD1 is a possible D gene (5 bases). The CDR3 DNA reads as TGTGCCAGCAGATTGAGAGGGGCGGGGGGCACTGAAGCTTTCTTT. Amino acid sequence: CASRLRGAGGTEAFF.